The rows below give T cell receptor beta chains drawn from one sample of a study of T cells in Graves' hyperthyroidism and ophthalmopathy. TCRdb reprocessed the multiplex PCR reads with MiXCR, giving one entry per CDR3 protein. This repertoire shows 550,000 to 800,000 distinct CDR3 sequences, 17% found once; its top ten account for 15% to 17%. Source material: blood. These receptors were taken from a man aged 45 to 65 with Graves' hyperthyroidism. The CDR3 runs from the conserved cysteine through the conserved F or W. The D gene is left open where the match is weak.

V,D,CDR3
TRBV7-2,TRBD1,CASSYGTGAYEQYF
TRBV28,TRBD2,CASTVAGVAYEQYF
TRBV27,.,CASSWGIGSNEQFF
TRBV3-1,.,CASSQSGLDTEAFF
TRBV20-1,TRBD2,CSAQREGVTGELFF
TRBV7-3,.,CASARQSSYNEQFF
TRBV14,TRBD2,CASSRPGLASYEQYF
TRBV2,TRBD1,CASRGTGGTYGYTF
TRBV3-1,TRBD1,CASSQGTGNTEAFF
TRBV28,TRBD1,CASSGQGAGTGELFF
TRBV4-3,.,CASSQAFPGLVNTGEPFF
TRBV11-2,.,CASSLGQASSGANVLTF
TRBV11-2,TRBD1,CASSWSGTDEQYF
TRBV15,.,CATSREVNTGELFF
TRBV7-2,.,CASSHTTGANVLTF
TRBV3-1,.,CASSQGSSPSSYNEQFF
TRBV2,.,CASSGRVGSNQPQHF
TRBV29-1,.,CSVAPGAGETQYF